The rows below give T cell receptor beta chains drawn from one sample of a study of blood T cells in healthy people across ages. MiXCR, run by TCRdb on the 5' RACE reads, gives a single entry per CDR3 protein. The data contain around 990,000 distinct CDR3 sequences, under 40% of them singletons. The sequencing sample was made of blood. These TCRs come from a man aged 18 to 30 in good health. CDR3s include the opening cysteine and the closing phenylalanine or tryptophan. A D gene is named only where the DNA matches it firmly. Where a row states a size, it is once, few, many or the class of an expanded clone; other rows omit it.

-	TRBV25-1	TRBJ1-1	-	CASSEGRRGGGEAFF	TGTGCCAGCAGTGAAGGGAGGCGGGGTGGAGGTGAAGCTTTCTTT
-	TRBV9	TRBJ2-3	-	CASSPLARRTDTQYF	TGTGCCAGCAGCCCGCTAGCGCGTCGCACAGATACGCAGTATTTT
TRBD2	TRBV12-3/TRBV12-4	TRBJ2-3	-	CASSLAVSSGGSTDTQYF	TGTGCCAGCAGTTTAGCGGTGTCTAGCGGGGGGAGCACAGATACGCAGTATTTT
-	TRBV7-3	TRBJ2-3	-	CASSIHREGIDTQYF	TGTGCCAGCAGCATTCACAGGGAGGGGATAGATACGCAGTATTTT
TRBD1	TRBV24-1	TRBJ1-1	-	CATIRPGQREAFF	TGTGCCACCATTAGGCCGGGACAGCGTGAAGCTTTCTTT
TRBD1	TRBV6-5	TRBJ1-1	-	CASSYYRQGRISEAFF	TGTGCCAGCAGTTATTACCGACAGGGAAGGATTAGTGAAGCTTTCTTT
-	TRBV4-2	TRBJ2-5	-	CASSQVSTEQETQYF	TGTGCCAGCAGCCAAGTGAGCACAGAACAAGAGACCCAGTACTTC
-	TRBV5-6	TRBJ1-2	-	CASSPAEAHYGYTF	TGTGCCAGCAGCCCGGCGGAGGCCCACTATGGCTACACCTTC
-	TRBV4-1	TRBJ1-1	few	CASSQERGSSEEAFF	TGCGCCAGCAGCCAAGAAAGGGGATCCTCCGAGGAAGCTTTCTTT
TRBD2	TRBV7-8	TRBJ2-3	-	CASSLQTSGNTDTQYF	TGTGCCAGCAGCTTACAAACTAGCGGAAACACAGATACGCAGTATTTT
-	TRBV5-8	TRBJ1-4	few	CASSLLGTENEKLFF	TGTGCCAGCAGCTTGTTAGGGACCGAGAATGAAAAACTGTTTTTT
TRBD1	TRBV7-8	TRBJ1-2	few	CASSFGQGNGYTF	TGTGCCAGCAGCTTTGGACAGGGGAATGGCTACACCTTC
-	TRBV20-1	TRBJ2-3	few	CSALGDTQYF	TGCAGTGCATTGGGAGATACGCAGTATTTT
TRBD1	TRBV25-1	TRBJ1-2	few	CATWDRAYGYTF	TGTGCCACCTGGGACAGGGCCTATGGCTACACCTTC
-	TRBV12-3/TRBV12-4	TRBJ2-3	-	CANSLDQTDTQYF	TGCGCCAACAGTTTAGACCAAACAGATACGCAGTATTTT
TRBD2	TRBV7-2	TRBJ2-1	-	CASSYGTSGDNEQFF	TGTGCCAGCAGCTACGGGACTAGCGGGGATAATGAGCAGTTCTTC
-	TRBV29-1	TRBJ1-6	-	CSVGQGRNSPLHF	TGCAGCGTTGGCCAGGGGAGAAATTCACCCCTCCACTTT
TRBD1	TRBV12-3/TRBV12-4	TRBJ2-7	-	CASSARDRGWVYEQYF	TGTGCCAGCAGTGCCCGGGACAGGGGGTGGGTCTACGAGCAGTACTTC
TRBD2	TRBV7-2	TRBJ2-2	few	CASSLELAGNTGELFF	TGTGCCAGCAGCTTAGAACTAGCGGGGAACACCGGGGAGCTGTTTTTT
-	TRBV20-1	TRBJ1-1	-	CSAYRGASAMNTEAFF	TGCAGTGCCTATCGCGGGGCAAGTGCCATGAACACTGAAGCTTTCTTT
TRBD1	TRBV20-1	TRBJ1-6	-	CSAPGTAGSNSPLHF	TGCAGTGCCCCCGGGACAGCTGGATCAAATTCACCCCTCCACTTT
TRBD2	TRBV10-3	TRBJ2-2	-	CAISAGGPNTGELFF	TGTGCCATCAGTGCGGGGGGGCCGAACACCGGGGAGCTGTTTTTT
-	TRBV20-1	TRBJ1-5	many	CSASSRGDQPQHF	TGCAGTGCTAGTAGCCGGGGTGATCAGCCCCAGCATTTT
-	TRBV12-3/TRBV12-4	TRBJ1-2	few	CASSAQGNYGYTF	TGTGCCAGCAGTGCACAGGGTAACTATGGCTACACCTTC
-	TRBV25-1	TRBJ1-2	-	CASQGPPRGYTF	TGTGCCAGTCAAGGGCCCCCAAGGGGCTACACCTTC
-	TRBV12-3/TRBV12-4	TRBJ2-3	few	CASSLEGPTDTQYF	TGTGCCAGCAGTTTAGAGGGTCCCACAGATACGCAGTATTTT
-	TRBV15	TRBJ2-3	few	CATSALLGSGPYF	TGTGCCACCAGCGCTCTTCTTGGGTCTGGACCGTATTTT
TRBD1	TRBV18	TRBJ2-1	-	CASSPPTGVRNEQFF	TGTGCCAGCTCACCACCTACAGGGGTGCGCAATGAGCAGTTCTTC
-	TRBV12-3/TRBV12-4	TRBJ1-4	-	CASRKDLGREKLFF	TGTGCCAGCAGAAAGGACCTTGGGCGTGAAAAACTGTTTTTT
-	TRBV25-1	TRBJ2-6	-	CASSAYRSGANVLTF	TGTGCCAGCAGCGCGTACCGCTCTGGGGCCAACGTCCTGACTTTC
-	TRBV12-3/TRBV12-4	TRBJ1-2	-	CASSVKESDGYTF	TGTGCCAGCAGTGTCAAGGAAAGCGATGGCTACACCTTC
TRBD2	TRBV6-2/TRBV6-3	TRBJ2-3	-	CASSYSNGLAGTDTQYF	TGTGCCAGCAGTTACTCGAATGGACTAGCGGGCACAGATACGCAGTATTTT
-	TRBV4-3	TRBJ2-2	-	CASSNWGANTGELFF	TGCGCCAGCTCTAATTGGGGGGCGAACACCGGGGAGCTGTTTTTT
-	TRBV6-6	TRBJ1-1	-	CASSFPETDGTEAFF	TGTGCCAGCAGTTTCCCTGAAACGGACGGCACTGAAGCTTTCTTT
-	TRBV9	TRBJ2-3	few	CASSPSGLPLDTQYF	TGTGCCAGCAGCCCGTCGGGGCTACCTCTAGATACGCAGTATTTT
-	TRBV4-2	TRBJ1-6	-	CASSHITTGTNSPLHF	TGTGCCAGCAGCCATATTACCACCGGGACAAATTCACCCCTCCACTTT
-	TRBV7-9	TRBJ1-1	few	CASSLVGGAPNTEAFF	TGTGCCAGCAGCTTAGTAGGGGGGGCCCCGAACACTGAAGCTTTCTTT
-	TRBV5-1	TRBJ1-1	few	CASSGDGLNTEAFF	TGCGCCAGCAGCGGGGACGGACTGAACACTGAAGCTTTCTTT
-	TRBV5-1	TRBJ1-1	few	CASSLALGGRNQLSTEAFF	TGCGCCAGCAGCTTGGCCCTTGGAGGGAGGAATCAATTGAGCACTGAAGCTTTCTTT
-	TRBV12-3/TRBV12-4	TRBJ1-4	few	CASSLGAGIEKLFF	TGTGCCAGCAGTTTGGGTGCAGGGATTGAAAAACTGTTTTTT
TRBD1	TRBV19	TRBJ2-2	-	CASRPWTGSNTGELFF	TGTGCCAGTAGGCCTTGGACAGGGTCGAACACCGGGGAGCTGTTTTTT
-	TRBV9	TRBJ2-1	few	CASSVDPEGYNEQFF	TGTGCCAGCAGCGTCGACCCGGAAGGCTACAATGAGCAGTTCTTC
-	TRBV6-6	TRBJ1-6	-	CASSYSRPTYNSPLHF	TGTGCCAGCAGTTACTCGAGGCCGACTTATAATTCACCCCTCCACTTT
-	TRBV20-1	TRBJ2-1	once	CSVETERSYNEQFF	TGCAGTGTCGAGACTGAACGCTCCTACAATGAGCAGTTCTTC
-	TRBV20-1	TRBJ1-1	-	CSASKLTMNTEAFF	TGCAGTGCTAGTAAGCTGACTATGAACACTGAAGCTTTCTTT